These T cell receptor beta chains were read from a single sample in a study of cytomegalovirus exposure and HLA in healthy donors. Here immunoSEQ multiplex PCR was the method, and the copy in TCRdb shows in-frame clones only, minus some. The table includes about 170,000 clones, less than 80% detected once. The material sequenced was PBMCs. These receptors were collected from a female donor in good health and CMV-seronegative. Each CDR3 is given with its conserved first and last residue. Each record gives: J gene, V gene, D gene, clone size, CDR3 DNA, CDR3 protein. A D gene is named only where the DNA matches it firmly. The listing skips clone size in some rows; elsewhere it reads once, few, many or a size class.

TRBJ1-6	TRBV4-3	TRBD1	.	TGCGCCAGCAGCCAAGAAGGACAGGGGGGTTCACCCCTCCACTTT	CASSQEGQGGSPLHF
TRBJ2-7	TRBV7-2	TRBD1	.	TGTGCCAGCAGCTTAACCACCGGGACAGCTTTATGGGAGCAGTACTTC	CASSLTTGTALWEQYF
TRBJ1-5	TRBV28	.	.	TGTGCCAGCCGTACAGGTCGCAATCAGCCCCAGCATTTT	CASRTGRNQPQHF
TRBJ2-2	TRBV10-3	TRBD1	once	TGTGCCATCAGGGGGACAGGGCGGGACACCGGGGAGCTGTTTTTT	CAIRGTGRDTGELFF
TRBJ2-1	TRBV6-5	TRBD2	.	TGTGCCAGCAGAACTATAGCGGGGAACTACAATGAGCAGTTCTTC	CASRTIAGNYNEQFF
TRBJ1-2	TRBV7-8	.	.	TGTGCCAGCAGCGCTGACAGTCCCAGGCGCTACACCTTC	CASSADSPRRYTF
TRBJ2-5	TRBV5-1	.	few	TGCGCCAGCAGCTTTCGAGGGTACCAAGAGACCCAGTACTTC	CASSFRGYQETQYF
TRBJ2-1	TRBV7-9	TRBD1	.	TGTGCCAGCAACCGACAGGGAGCCTACAATGAGCAGTTCTTC	CASNRQGAYNEQFF
TRBJ1-1	TRBV28	TRBD1	.	TGTGCCAGCAGTTTTCCGTTAACAGGGGTTATGAACACTGAAGCTTTCTTT	CASSFPLTGVMNTEAFF
TRBJ1-2	TRBV28	TRBD1	.	TGTGCCAGCAGTCTTCCTGGACAGGGGGCGCGGGGCTACACCTTC	CASSLPGQGARGYTF
TRBJ2-1	TRBV13	TRBD2	.	TGTGCCAGCAGCTTAGTCGGCGGGAGCGGTGGGGGCAATGAGCAGTTCTTC	CASSLVGGSGGGNEQFF
TRBJ2-7	TRBV7-5	.	few	TGTGTCAGAAGCTTAGTCGTCTGGGGCAGGGTCTGCTACGAGCAGTACTTC	CVRSLVVWGRVCYEQYF
TRBJ1-2	TRBV6-1	TRBD1	.	TGTGCCAGTATGTCCGGCGGGACAGGAGACGGCTACACCTTC	CASMSGGTGDGYTF
TRBJ1-2	TRBV4-2	.	.	TGTGCCAGCAGCCAAGGCTCCGGGGGGCGGGTCGGCTACACCTTC	CASSQGSGGRVGYTF
TRBJ2-1	TRBV11-3	TRBD2	.	TGTGCCAGCAGCTCCAGGACTAGCGGGAGTCCCTCCTACAATGAGCAGTTCTTC	CASSSRTSGSPSYNEQFF
TRBJ2-1	TRBV28	.	.	TGTGCCAGCTGTCCGGGGGAAAGATACAATGAGCAGTTCTTC	CASCPGERYNEQFF
TRBJ2-2	TRBV7-9	TRBD1	.	TGTTCCAGCAGCTTCGGACAGGAGAGCACCGGGGAGCTGTTTTTT	CSSSFGQESTGELFF
TRBJ1-4	TRBV5-5	.	.	TGTGCCAGCAGCTTGGCCGCACAGAAACTGTTTTTT	CASSLAAQKLFF
TRBJ1-6	TRBV4-2	TRBD1	.	TGTGCCAGCAGCCAAGATCGGAGTGGGACAGGGTATAATTCACCCCTCCACTTT	CASSQDRSGTGYNSPLHF
TRBJ1-1	TRBV6-5	.	.	TGTGCCAGCAGTGAAAAGGCTCAGGCTGAAGCTTTCTTT	CASSEKAQAEAFF
TRBJ1-6	TRBV6-1	TRBD1	.	TGTGCCAGCAGTCAAGGGGGCAGGCGAGATAATTCACCCCTCCACTTT	CASSQGGRRDNSPLHF
TRBJ2-3	TRBV12-5	TRBD2	.	TGTGCTAGTGGTTTGAACAGCGGGAGCGTCGCAGATACGCAGTATTTT	CASGLNSGSVADTQYF
TRBJ1-4	TRBV27	.	few	TGTGCCAGCAGTAAGGACAGCTATAATGAAAAACTGTTTTTT	CASSKDSYNEKLFF
TRBJ2-1	TRBV10-3	.	.	TGTGCCATCAGTGAGTCAGAGGTCCTTATTTACAATGAGCAGTTCTTC	CAISESEVLIYNEQFF
TRBJ2-2	TRBV5-1	.	.	TGCGCCAGCAGGGGTAGGGGGAGCGACACCGGGGAGCTGTTTTTT	CASRGRGSDTGELFF
TRBJ2-6	TRBV19	.	.	TGTGCCAGTAGTCCCGGACGGGTCTCTGGGGCCAACGGCCTGACTTTC	CASSPGRVSGANGLTF
TRBJ2-3	TRBV5-1	TRBD2	.	TGCGCCAGCAGGCCAGCGGGGGCTAGCACAGATACGCAGTATTTT	CASRPAGASTDTQYF
TRBJ2-3	TRBV29-1	.	.	TGCAGCGTTGCTTTCAGGCCCACAGATACGCAGTATTTT	CSVAFRPTDTQYF
TRBJ2-3	TRBV27	TRBD2	.	TGTGCCAGCAGACAAGGGGGTATAGCGGGGCACACAGATACGCAGTATTTT	CASRQGGIAGHTDTQYF